This T cell receptor (beta chain) was identified in a study of cytomegalovirus exposure and HLA in healthy donors. Study-level background: Within the Caucasian-associated ancestry cluster were roughly 82% of the roughly 380 genotyped donors.

Use of 60 Vbeta and 13 Jbeta primers characterized the PCR. The table came from immunoSEQ multiplex PCR; TCRdb's copy has only in-frame clones and leaves some out. The repertoire consists of about 180,000 clones, with around four fifths occurring once and the leading ten covering about 1.3%. This CDR3 region has 16 residues. V lost 2 bases to trimming and J lost 6 bases, with 20 bases between them. CDR1 and CDR2 (germline): LGHNA, YSLEER. A few counts support this clone. The chain carries TRBV4-3 and TRBJ2-7; D is uncertain. Sequencing was done on a sample of PBMCs. This clonotype was obtained from a young man in good health and CMV-seronegative. CDR3 DNA: TGCGCCAGCAGCCAAAGAGGTTCGCTAGATTTTGGCGAGCAGTACTTC. Protein sequence: CASSQRGSLDFGEQYF.